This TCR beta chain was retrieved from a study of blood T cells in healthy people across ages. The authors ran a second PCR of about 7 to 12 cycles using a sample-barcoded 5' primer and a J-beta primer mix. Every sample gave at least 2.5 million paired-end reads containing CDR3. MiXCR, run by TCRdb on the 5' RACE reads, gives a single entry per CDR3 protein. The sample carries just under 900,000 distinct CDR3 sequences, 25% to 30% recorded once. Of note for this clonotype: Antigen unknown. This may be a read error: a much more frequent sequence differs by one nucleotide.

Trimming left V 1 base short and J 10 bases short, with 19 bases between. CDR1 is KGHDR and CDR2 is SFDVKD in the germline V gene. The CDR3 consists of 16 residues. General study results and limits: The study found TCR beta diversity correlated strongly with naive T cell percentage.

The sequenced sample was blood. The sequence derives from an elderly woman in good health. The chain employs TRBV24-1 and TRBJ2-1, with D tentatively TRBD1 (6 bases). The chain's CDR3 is CATSDLRGTPNYEQFF. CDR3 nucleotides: TGTGCCACCAGTGATTTAAGGGGGACCCCCAACTACGAGCAGTTCTTC.